The rows below give T cell receptor beta chains drawn from one sample of a study of blood T cell repertoires in COVID-19. TCRdb's table, derived via immunoSEQ multiplex PCR, lists solely in-frame clones and lacks some. The sample holds 160,000 or so clones, roughly 83% seen once. Sequenced: peripheral blood. These receptors came from a human donor in a cohort sampled during active COVID-19. Both conserved end residues are part of each CDR3. The D gene is left open where the match is weak. Where a row states a size, it is once, few, many or the class of an expanded clone; other rows omit it.

once	TRBD2	TRBV4-2	14	TRBJ2-5	TGTGCCAGCAGCGCTAGCGGGCCCCAAGAGACCCAGTACTTC	CASSASGPQETQYF
.	TRBD1	TRBV6-5	14	TRBJ2-7	TGTGCCAGCAGTTTCCGGGACAGTAAATTGGAGCAGTACTTC	CASSFRDSKLEQYF
.	.	TRBV5-6	15	TRBJ1-2	TGTGCCAGCAGCTTGTCGGCCAGGGGTGGGTATGGCTACACCTTC	CASSLSARGGYGYTF
.	.	TRBV4-1	15	TRBJ1-5	TGCGCCAGCAGCCAAGATGGGGCAGGGTGGCAACCCCAGCATTTT	CASSQDGAGWQPQHF
.	TRBD1	TRBV19	17	TRBJ1-5	TGTGCCAGTAGTAGCTGGGACAGGGGATATAGCAATCAGCCCCAGCATTTT	CASSSWDRGYSNQPQHF
.	TRBD1	TRBV11-2	13	TRBJ2-5	TGTGCCAGCAGCATACAGGGGCAAGAGACCCAGTACTTC	CASSIQGQETQYF
few	TRBD1	TRBV6-2/TRBV6-3	13	TRBJ1-5	TGTGCCAGCAGCCCACAGGGGAGCCAGCCCCAGCATTTT	CASSPQGSQPQHF
few	TRBD1	TRBV5-4	15	TRBJ1-1	TGTGCCAGCAGCTTCCGGGACAGGGACAACACTGAAGCTTTCTTT	CASSFRDRDNTEAFF
.	TRBD1	TRBV19	14	TRBJ1-2	TGTGCCAGTAGCCCCGGGACAGGGGCCTATGGCTACACCTTC	CASSPGTGAYGYTF
.	TRBD1	TRBV9	15	TRBJ1-2	TGTGCCAGCAGCGCCCCCCAGACAGGGTTGAGTGGCTACACCTTC	CASSAPQTGLSGYTF
.	.	TRBV11-2	13	TRBJ1-3	TGTGCCAGCAGCTTAGAACAGGGAAACACCATATATTTT	CASSLEQGNTIYF
.	TRBD2	TRBV12-3/TRBV12-4	11	TRBJ2-7	TGTGCCACGGGGAGGGGCCGCGAGCAGTACTTC	CATGRGREQYF
once	.	TRBV19	16	TRBJ1-5	TGTGCCAGTAGTATATCTTCCGGGAGCGGCAATCAGCCCCAGCATTTT	CASSISSGSGNQPQHF
.	.	TRBV4-2	12	TRBJ2-3	TGTGCCAGCAGCCAATTCCCCTACCCGCAGTATTTT	CASSQFPYPQYF
.	.	TRBV7-8	16	TRBJ1-6	TGTGCCAGCAGCTTAAGCTTGGCAGGGTTAAATTCACCCCTCCACTTT	CASSLSLAGLNSPLHF
.	.	TRBV2	14	TRBJ2-5	TGTGCCAGCAGGAGTTTGAGTTTTGAAGAGACCCAGTACTTC	CASRSLSFEETQYF
.	TRBD2	TRBV6-2/TRBV6-3	16	TRBJ2-7	TGTGCCAGCAGTTACTCTACTAGCGGAAGCTCCTACGAGCAGTACTTC	CASSYSTSGSSYEQYF
once	TRBD1	TRBV9	14	TRBJ2-7	TGTGCCAGCAGCCCCTGGACAGGGTGGGGCGAGCAGTACTTC	CASSPWTGWGEQYF
.	.	TRBV7-9	14	TRBJ1-5	TGTGCCAGCAGTCCAGGGGTGGCCAATCAGCCCCAGCATTTT	CASSPGVANQPQHF
.	TRBD2	TRBV6-1	16	TRBJ2-7	TGTGCCAGCAGTGAAGCGTTGCTAGCGGGCCTCTACGAGCAGTACTTC	CASSEALLAGLYEQYF
.	.	TRBV7-2	15	TRBJ1-5	TGTGCCAGCAGATCAGCAGGGGATAGCAATCAGCCCCAGCATTTT	CASRSAGDSNQPQHF
many	TRBD1	TRBV13	14	TRBJ1-5	TGTGCCAGCAGCTCGGGACAGGGGGCGCAGCCCCAGCATTTT	CASSSGQGAQPQHF
.	.	TRBV9	14	TRBJ1-1	TGTGCCAGCAGCAGATATCAGGTAAACACTGAAGCTTTCTTT	CASSRYQVNTEAFF
.	TRBD2	TRBV2	16	TRBJ2-5	TGTGCCAGCAGTAATGGGACTAGCGGGTACCAAGAGACCCAGTACTTC	CASSNGTSGYQETQYF
.	TRBD1	TRBV7-3	15	TRBJ1-2	TGTGCCAGCAGCTCCACAGGGGCCCAGGTCGGTAGCTACACCTTC	CASSSTGAQVGSYTF
once	TRBD1	TRBV12-3/TRBV12-4	12	TRBJ1-2	TGTGCCAGCAGGAGGACAGGGTATGGCTACACCTTC	CASRRTGYGYTF
.	.	TRBV7-2	15	TRBJ1-5	TGTGCCAGCAGCTTAAAGAACAGGGAAGATCAGCCCCAGCATTTT	CASSLKNREDQPQHF
.	TRBD1	TRBV5-4	18	TRBJ2-6	TGTGCCAGCAGTGTAGGGACAGGGTTTTTTTCTGGGGCCAACGTCCTGACTTTC	CASSVGTGFFSGANVLTF
.	TRBD1	TRBV6-5	16	TRBJ2-1	TGTGCCAGCAGTTACTCGGGGGACAGGATTAACAATGAGCAGTTCTTC	CASSYSGDRINNEQFF
.	TRBD1	TRBV6-5	14	TRBJ1-1	TGTGCCAGCACCCAAGGGGGCGGCGGCACTGAAGCTTTCTTT	CASTQGGGGTEAFF
.	.	TRBV4-2	15	TRBJ1-4	TGTGCCAGCAGCCAAGATCTCAGGGCTGGGGAAAAACTGTTTTTT	CASSQDLRAGEKLFF
.	.	TRBV3-1/TRBV3-2	17	TRBJ2-1	TGTGCCAGCAGCCGCGGGACTACAGGGAGCTCCTACAATGAGCAGTTCTTC	CASSRGTTGSSYNEQFF
once	.	TRBV9	13	TRBJ1-1	TGTGCCAGCAGCAGGGGAGGGAACACTGAAGCTTTCTTT	CASSRGGNTEAFF
once	.	TRBV7-2	15	TRBJ1-1	TGTGCCAGCAGCGTAAGGGGGAGGGGGGACACTGAAGCTTTCTTT	CASSVRGRGDTEAFF
.	.	TRBV27	13	TRBJ1-5	TGTGCCAGCAGTTTTCGTAGCAATCAGCCCCAGCATTTT	CASSFRSNQPQHF
once	.	TRBV6-2/TRBV6-3	16	TRBJ2-6	TGTGCCAGCAGTTATTTAGAGTACTCTGGGGCCAACGTCCTGACTTTC	CASSYLEYSGANVLTF
.	.	TRBV5-6	11	TRBJ2-5	TGTGCCAGCGGCCAGGGAGAGACCCAGTACTTC	CASGQGETQYF
.	TRBD2	TRBV10-3	14	TRBJ2-3	TGTGCCATCAGTGCACTAGCGGACACAGATACGCAGTATTTT	CAISALADTDTQYF
.	.	TRBV3-1/TRBV3-2	16	TRBJ1-1	TGTGCCAGCAGCCAAGATTACGGCAGGGAGAACACTGAAGCTTTCTTT	CASSQDYGRENTEAFF
.	.	TRBV6-2/TRBV6-3	15	TRBJ1-1	TGTGCCAGCAGTTTACCAGGGGATGGATACACTGAAGCTTTCTTT	CASSLPGDGYTEAFF
.	TRBD1	TRBV6-1	16	TRBJ2-7	TGTGCCAGCAGTGAAGCTCTTGGACAGGGGGTATACGAGCAGTACTTC	CASSEALGQGVYEQYF
.	.	TRBV7-9	18	TRBJ1-2	TGTGCCAGCAGCCCGACCCTGCAGGGCGCTTTTTCTAACTATGGCTACACCTTC	CASSPTLQGAFSNYGYTF